This T cell receptor (beta chain) stems from a study of CD8 T cells in ankylosing spondylitis. Notes on the study in general: Reportedly, matched ankylosing spondylitis synovial fluid was significantly enriched for disease-linked clones. Seemingly distinctive of ankylosing spondylitis blood was a TCR beta motif formed by eight highly homologous variants. Reactive arthritis synovial fluid and blood previously showed some of these motif variants.

This clonotype was recorded a few times. Its antigen is unknown. It was by quantitative 5'-RACE with molecular barcodes that TCR beta libraries were made. Each CDR3 protein is one row after TCRdb ran MiXCR on the 5' RACE reads. The table lists around 330,000 distinct CDR3 sequences, under 14% of them singletons, with roughly 9.2% in the top ten. The CDR3 runs 18 residues. Trimming at V came to 0 bases and at J to 10 bases, leaving 17 bases not matched to a gene. Germline-derived CDR1 and CDR2 are SGHRS and YFSETQ. This TCR was sampled from a female donor with ankylosing spondylitis or in good health (not recorded which). Sequenced input: blood, either unsorted or a sorted T cell fraction (not recorded which). V usage is TRBV5-1 and J usage is TRBJ2-1; 9 bases match TRBD2. CDR3 sequence reads: CASSLESVGTSPHGEQFF. CDR3 DNA sequence: TGCGCCAGCAGCTTGGAATCGGTGGGGACTAGCCCGCATGGCGAGCAGTTCTTC.